What follows describes a single T cell receptor (beta chain). Generated by immunoSEQ multiplex PCR, the TCRdb table keeps only in-frame clones and is missing some. Among around 690,000 clones listed, less than 95% were seen once. The sample originates from a study of shared clonotypes between healthy human individuals. The receptor's source is a man aged 18 to 30 in good health. Some clones in this sample may be carry-over from other donors' samples. Input material: memory CD8+ T cells from PBMCs. The subset here: CD45RO+ cells pooled with CCR7-negative TemRA cells.

CDR3 amino acids: CSGRTGADGYTF. In DNA form, the CDR3 reads TGCAGCGGGCGAACAGGGGCTGATGGCTACACCTTC. V usage is TRBV29-1 and J usage is TRBJ1-2, with 7 nucleotides matching TRBD1. Trimming took 7 bases from V and 6 from J; bases not matched to a gene: 8. This CDR3 has 12 residues. Germline-derived CDR1 and CDR2 are SQVTM and ANQGSEA.